This TCR beta chain came from a study of T cell repertoires in cytomegalovirus infection. Study summary: Recently identified HLA-C-restricted CMV epitopes and well-studied HLA-B-restricted CMV epitopes were used by the study. Public TCR beta signatures were indicative of both CMV infection and a matching HLA type.

About this clonotype itself: Its antigen is unidentified.

V was shortened by 6 bases and J by 4 bases, with 10 bases between the two germline ends. This CDR3 spans 12 amino acids. TCRdb used MiXCR to reprocess the reads, holding one entry per CDR3 protein. The profile shows around 500,000 distinct CDR3 sequences, roughly 43% of them singletons. The material was cultured PBMCs, obtained from culture after CMV antigen stimulation. The chain uses TRBV12-3 or TRBV12-4 and TRBJ2-7; D unclear. The clonotype originates from a human donor in good health (CMV status not recorded). Some clones in this sample may be carry-over from other donors' samples. CDR3 loop: CASSRHLYEQYF. CDR3 nucleotides: TGTGCCAGCAGCCGACATCTGTACGAGCAGTACTTC.